What follows describes a single T cell receptor (beta chain). Ten or more counts support this clonotype. The specificity of this receptor is unknown. One base away there is no much larger clone; base qualities are not given. Library method: 5' RACE. TCRdb records NextSeq 500 as the sequencer. To correct for sequencing error and PCR bias, the TCR library protocol tagged individual cDNA molecules with unique molecular identifiers. Sequencing covered both TCR alpha and beta chains, and within each sample the abundances of alpha and beta sequences were tightly co-correlated. As for the original processing: Decombinator V4 was used to annotate TCR sequences for V gene, J gene and CDR3. TCRs were defined as expanded if a significant change between any two time points was detected under a Poisson model with p below 0.0001. Abundances of TCRs were expressed as counts per million after normalisation to the total number of TCRs sequenced in each sample. TRAV1-2 paired with TRAJ12, TRAJ20 or TRAJ33 defined MAIT TCRs, while TRAV10 paired with TRAJ18 defined iNKT TCRs. VDJdb, accessed on 1 November 2021, was searched for TCRs annotated for CMV, EBV and SARS-CoV-2, and TCRs annotated for more than one antigen were excluded. TCRdb reanalyzed the raw reads on its own, using fastp at Q25 for trimming and MiXCR for clone calling, and kept in-frame beta chains. Identical CDR3 proteins give one entry, which carries the most common genes and DNA. TCRdb's processing, not the study's, gives the V and J calls here. This sample lists approximately 32,000 distinct CDR3 sequences; about 5.6% were detected once. Together, the top ten hold 6% to 9% of the sample.

The germline V gene (reference sequence) specifies DFQATT as CDR1 and SNEGSKA as CDR2. The germline V end is reduced by 5 bases and the J end by 6 bases; junction bases left unmatched: 10. From the cysteine through the phenylalanine, the CDR3 covers 15 amino acids. Only CDR3 DNA is held: 45 bases, read in frame from base 1. The data were obtained in a study of early T cells in non-severe SARS-CoV-2 infection (dated by TCRdb to 2020 to 2022). Regarding the study in general: Because TCR sequencing was done on bulk RNA from unsorted whole blood, the alpha and beta chains could not be paired.

Set within a cohort of healthcare workers in London, UK, this nested case-control study involved weekly PCR testing of nasopharyngeal swabs along with blood sampling. Healthcare workers were recruited between 23 and 31 March 2020, during the week of the UK lockdown, and were followed weekly for up to about 16 weeks. Broader findings and caveats from the paper: VDJdb matching was skewed toward anti-spike CD8 responses and likely underestimated virus-specific expansions by missing private and CD4 specificities.

This clonotype was sampled from an adult who was a healthcare worker with PCR-confirmed SARS-CoV-2 infection or an uninfected control (not recorded which). The sequencing input was whole blood. The V and J genes are TRBV20-1 and TRBJ1-6, and 7 bases in between align with TRBD1. The CDR3 region has the sequence CSASQRTGVNSPLHF. The sequenced DNA is TGCAGTGCTTCCCAGCGGACAGGAGTTAATTCACCCCTCCACTTT.